This T cell receptor beta chain is drawn from a study of blood T cell repertoires in COVID-19. Study summary: Sources were T cells, B-cell-depleted T cells, or PBMCs; the material itself was cDNA or gDNA.

In the source study's methods: Estimation of nucleated cell counts was performed using reference gene primer amplification. The method was immunoSEQ multiplex PCR; TCRdb's version includes in-frame clones alone and lacks a portion of them. The V and J calls and clone size come from that table; D and trimming were worked out from the DNA. The data hold just over 35,000 clones, with about 90% observed a single time. The CDR3 loop spans 15 amino acids. Germline CDR1 reads LNHDA; CDR2 reads SQIVND (reference sequence). V lost 1 base and J lost 5, with 14 bases in between. This receptor was identified in a man in his sixties with acute or convalescent COVID-19. The sequenced material came from peripheral blood. The rearrangement joins TRBV19 to TRBJ1-1, with D unresolved. The CDR3 sequence is CASSIALSKETEAFF. CDR3 DNA: TGTGCCAGTAGTATAGCTTTGAGCAAGGAGACTGAAGCTTTCTTT.